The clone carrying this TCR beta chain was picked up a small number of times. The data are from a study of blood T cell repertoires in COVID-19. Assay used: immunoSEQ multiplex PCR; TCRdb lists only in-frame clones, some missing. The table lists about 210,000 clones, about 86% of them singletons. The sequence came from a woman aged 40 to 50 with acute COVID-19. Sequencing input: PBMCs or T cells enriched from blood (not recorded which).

The CDR3 spells CSALGTGSNQPQHF. The CDR3 DNA follows: TGCAGCGCTCTTGGGACAGGGAGCAATCAGCCCCAGCATTTT. The gene calls are TRBV29-1 and TRBJ1-5, with 9 nucleotides matching TRBD1. CDR1 SQVTM and CDR2 ANQGSEA come from the germline V gene. Trimming took 7 bases from V and 1 from J; bases not matched to a gene: 5. The CDR3 runs to 14 residues.